This T cell receptor (beta chain) was documented in a study of identifying expanded T cells in peripheral blood. Overall study results and limits: Differentially abundant clones: about 1.3 between replicates, just under 17 at around 15 days, less than 25 at four. Variance in clone template counts between two-week samples significantly increased with total template count across all healthy donors.

Germline CDR1 and CDR2: MNHEY and SVGAGI. This CDR3 contains 12 residues. Trimming took 5 bases from V and 8 from J, leaving 12 bases between them. A remark on this clone: Its antigen remains unidentified.

Repertoires were generated with immunoSEQ multiplex PCR, while TCRdb's copy carries only in-frame clones and drops some. In the table there are tens of thousands of clones, approximately 84% of which are singletons. Sequencing used blood. The receptor was derived from a person aged 18 to 69 in good health. The V call is TRBV6-5, the J call TRBJ1-2, with no clear D. The CDR3 loop is CASSIDFGGYTF. CDR3 in DNA: TGTGCCAGCAGTATTGACTTCGGCGGCTACACCTTC.